Sequencing of this T cell receptor beta chain was carried out in a study of cytomegalovirus exposure and HLA in healthy donors (dated by TCRdb to the late 2010s). As for the study more broadly: In an earlier analysis of 587 of the donors, approximately 300 Gb of sequence data and approximately 120 million unique TCR beta sequences from 150 million to 200 million T cells were reported. All discovery cohort repertoires had been generated on a single sequencing platform. Besides the first cohort of more than 650 subjects, a separate validation cohort made up of 120 different subjects was used. An early release covering 550 to 700 HLA-typed donors comprised approximately 290 gigabases of sequencing data and approximately 85 million unique TCR sequences. Among roughly 400 genotyped donors of the cohort, an average of approximately 240,000 unique TCR beta nucleotide sequences was sequenced per donor, of which about 19% were non-productive. Rather than drawing on any new phenotypic data, the later analysis identified candidate immune exposures from TCR beta sequences and the way those sequences occurred across donors. The genetic ancestry cluster associated with self-reported Caucasian donors included 81% of the 398 genotyped donors. Donor age, sex, ethnicity and CMV serostatus were compiled together with the repertoire data. About five DR-DQ haplotypes were handled as single units for association and clustering, since linkage in the cohort was strong. Typing coverage differed by locus: A, B, C, DRB1 and DQB1 were typed in roughly 620-640 donors, DQA1 in 522, DPA1 in 600 to 610, and DPB1 in 472. HLA typing included class I and class II loci at four-digit resolution. In a later genetic analysis, genome-wide SNP genotypes for about 65% of the 666 donors were used, and that subset was treated as a discovery cohort. The study was designed to test whether signatures of past pathogen exposure could be identified by cataloging public T cell receptors. The study profiled the T cell repertoires of about 640 subjects by immunosequencing and related them to cytomegalovirus serostatus. A later analysis re-analyzed previously published TCR beta repertoires from several hundred donors and added high-resolution HLA genotyping to study TCR occurrence patterns. To predict cytomegalovirus infection status, the study brought together high-throughput TCR immunosequencing, statistical association of individual TCRs with disease status, and machine learning. To decide whether each TCR beta V gene segment behaved as functional or pseudogenic, an earlier analysis of some 580 of the donors relied on high-throughput TCR beta sequencing.

What the work shows at the level of the full study, not this receptor alone: A further reported finding was that TCR beta sequences accurately predicted the HLA-A and HLA-B alleles for most subjects in the first cohort. When HLA alleles, especially DR and DQ, strongly co-occurred, attributing TCR associations to individual alleles was difficult. In vitro tests confirmed that a few of the cytomegalovirus-associated TCR beta chains recognize cytomegalovirus antigens. For the cohort, immune exposure information was limited to CMV serostatus. An earlier analysis of around 600 of the donors showed that most TCR beta V segments appeared in productive rearrangements either about 87% or about 30% of the time, which broadly matched IMGT annotations. A later analysis associated about 17,000 TCR beta sequences with specific HLA alleles at a false discovery rate of 0.05. In a later analysis, TCR association rates were found to vary across HLA loci, with the most associated TCRs seen for DRB1 alleles and the fewest for HLA-C alleles. Correlated functional status among segregating V segments might reflect linkage disequilibrium, but an unknown experimental factor could not be ruled out. A cluster of highly shared sequence variants was judged likely to represent a technical artifact of the sequencing pipeline. According to a later genetic analysis, donors in an Asian-associated ancestry cluster had fewer N-insertions in productive TCRs than the approximately 670-donor mean. A later analysis found that most CMV-associated TCR beta chains appeared HLA-restricted, with HLA associations seemingly driven largely by CMV exposure. A later analysis found that HLA-associated TCR beta chains were more clonally expanded and had lower generation probabilities than equally common non-associated chains. The classifier was reported to diagnose cytomegalovirus status with high specificity and sensitivity in both the original and validation cohorts. A total of roughly 160 TCR beta chains were listed by the study as associated with cytomegalovirus. It was suggested by the authors that the approach could potentially be generalized to other disease states and immunological phenotypes. According to a later analysis, parvovirus B19, influenza, CMV and Epstein-Barr virus appeared linked to several top co-occurrence clusters. Most TCR sequences were seen in very few donors, while some public TCRs were found in many individuals. Because HLA typing was missing for some donors at each locus, association tests included only the typed subset. Because counts were too low, approximately 18 rarely observed V segments, including chromosome 9 orphons, were excluded from the earlier analysis of under 650 of the donors. This cohort had only TCR beta chains sequenced, and the lack of alpha or paired-chain data limited which features could be detected. An association between a missense DCLRE1C variant and V-gene and J-gene trimming of TCR beta chains was found in a later genetic analysis and replicated in an independent cohort. The presence/absence analyses assumed that sequencing depth was roughly uniform across donors, and that assumption may not be true.

In total, roughly 670 healthy bone marrow donors made up the cohort. At the time of sampling, every cohort member was nominally healthy, though immune exposures that went unrecorded were likely present. The donor was CMV seropositive and belonged to the group of 250 to 300 seropositive cohort members. Each donor provided a peripheral blood sample, and peripheral blood mononuclear cells were used for TCR beta sequencing. Genomic DNA was extracted from the blood cell samples with the Qiagen DNeasy Blood Extraction Kit. To note about this clone: This clone's antigen is unknown. No clone much larger than this one lies a single base away; base qualities are absent.

Library preparation was by the immunoSEQ multiplex PCR assay. For the multiplex PCR, a mixture combining 60 forward primers for TCR Vbeta segments and 13 reverse primers for TCR Jbeta segments was used. The CDR3 region of rearranged TCR beta genes was amplified from genomic DNA with a multiplex PCR assay. The amplified TCR beta libraries were sequenced on the Illumina HiSeq System as 87-base-pair reads. The paper's data handling went like this. A later analysis counted approximately 84 million unique TCR beta chains across the 666 repertoires, and around 9.9 million of these chains were shared by at least two donors. Raw reads were error-corrected and collapsed into unique sequences with a nearest-neighbor algorithm that merged closely related sequences to remove PCR and sequencing errors. V, D and J gene segments were assigned by aligning CDR3 sequences to IMGT reference sequences. Each retained sequence needed at least a six-nucleotide match to both a V gene segment and a J gene segment. A rearrangement was called productive if the CDR3 had no stop codons and remained in frame with V and J, and every other rearrangement was called non-productive. CDR3 was defined by IMGT convention, running from the second conserved V-encoded cysteine to the conserved J-encoded phenylalanine. In an earlier analysis of 587 of the donors, sequences lacking an unambiguous match to a single V gene segment were excluded. In an earlier analysis of some 590 of the donors, a V segment was called functional when productive rearrangements were above 56.7%, and segregating when the standard deviation between donors exceeded 5%. A statistical classification framework was developed to diagnose cytomegalovirus status using the catalog of TCR beta chain sequences. A later analysis assigned V and J genes by comparing TCR nucleotide sequences with IMGT/GENE-DB human TR gene sequences. Using the TCRdist pipeline, a later analysis assigned CDR3 sequences along with most-parsimonious VDJ recombination scenarios. In a later analysis, each TCR beta chain was defined by its CDR3 amino acid sequence together with its V-gene family, and reads without a unique V-gene family were excluded. To address suspected cross-contamination and a sequencing artifact, a later analysis removed approximately 590 highly shared, low-generation-probability nucleotide sequences. In a later analysis, a clonal expansion index for each public chain was calculated from normalized within-repertoire ranks of inferred template counts. A later analysis computed generation probabilities with a VDJ recombination model fitted to out-of-frame rearrangements, and checked the results against IGoR. Hypergeometric tests were used in a later analysis to score TCR-TCR, TCR-HLA and TCR-CMV co-occurrence, with a repertoire-size bias correction applied to the TCR pairs. In a later analysis, false discovery rates were estimated by permuting HLA or CMV assignments 20 times. In a later analysis, co-occurring TCRs were grouped with DBSCAN, and TCRdist sequence similarity was added when clustering was performed within HLA-allele-positive subsets. Repertoires with fewer than 30,000 or more than 120,000 public chains, plus five repertoires with anomalous nucleotide sharing, were excluded from co-occurrence clustering. What TCRdb holds here is the immuneACCESS table cut down to in-frame rearrangements. Part of the clones is not present; checked against another copy, under half of the missing clones reflect an unresolved V gene, and the others are unexplained. V and J calls plus clone size are reproduced from that table; the DNA served to infer D and trimming. For this sample the table gives about 210,000 clones, of which roughly 82% were detected only once. Of the sample, around 6% is held by the ten largest clones.

Sequencing input: PBMCs. The TCR was taken from a man aged 40-55 years in good health and CMV-seropositive.

The CDR3 here reads CAWSSWQGGDYGYTF. The DNA reads TGTGCCTGGAGTTCCTGGCAGGGAGGGGACTATGGCTACACCTTC. The rearrangement joined TRBV30 to TRBJ1-2; TRBD1 is perhaps the D gene, given 5 matching bases. The CDR3 measures 15 amino acids from cysteine to phenylalanine. The read is trimmed to its CDR3 DNA, 45 bases read in frame from base 1. At the junction V is shortened by 2 bases and J by 3 bases, with 16 bases in between. CDR1 is given as GTSNPN and CDR2 as SVGIG, both from the germline V gene (reference sequence).